A single sample gave rise to the 25 T cell receptor beta chains below, sequenced in a study of blood T cell repertoires in COVID-19. TCRdb keeps only in-frame clones here, not all; method: immunoSEQ multiplex PCR. The data hold 180,000 or so clones, with approximately 84% observed a single time. Material: peripheral blood. The receptor source for this set is a human donor with acute or convalescent COVID-19. The donor label of this sample is uncertain.

This clone is a singleton in its sample. The chain uses TRBV29-1 and TRBJ1-1, with TRBD1 as a possible D gene (5 bases). The CDR3 is 13 amino acids. Trimming shortened V by 5 bases and J by 0 bases, and 10 bases separated the two germline ends. Germline V lookup: CDR1 SQVTM, CDR2 ANQGSEA. The CDR3: CSVRTSMNTEAFF. CDR3 bases: TGCAGCGTTCGGACAAGCATGAACACTGAAGCTTTCTTT.

The chain combines TRBV7-2 with TRBJ1-5, with unresolved D. The length of the CDR3 is 13 residues. The germline gives CDR1 SGHTA, CDR2 FQGNSA. The V gene lost 5 bases and the J gene lost 0 bases, with 5 bases spanning the gap. CDR3 residues: CASSPNSNQPQHF. As DNA, the CDR3 is TGTGCCAGCAGCCCCAATAGCAATCAGCCCCAGCATTTT. Drawing the rest from reference TRBV7-2 and TRBJ1-5, the complete variable domain is GAGVSQSPSNKVTEKGKDVELRCDPISGHTALYWYRQSLGQGLEFLIYFQGNSAPDKSGLPSDRFSAERTGGSVSTLTIQRTQQEDSAVYLCASSPNSNQPQHFGDGTRLSIL.

This chain joins TRBV20-1 and TRBJ1-2, with D unclear. The CDR3 length is 10 residues. Trimming cost V 7 bases and J 7 bases, with 10 bases left between them. CDR1 and CDR2 (germline): DFQATT, SNEGSKA (reference sequence). In DNA form, the CDR3 reads TGCAGTGGCGGGGTGGGTGGCTACACCTTC. Translation: CSGGVGGYTF.

The genes are TRBV5-6 and TRBJ2-3; 7 bases align to TRBD2. Germline V gives CDR1 SGHDT, CDR2 YYEEEE. This CDR3 has 16 amino acids. Unmatched junction bases numbered 12, after V lost 4 bases and J lost 4 bases. CDR3 sequence: CASSPVGGGLADTQYF. CDR3 bases: TGTGCCAGCAGCCCCGTGGGGGGGGGTTTGGCAGATACGCAGTATTTT.

This clone has only one observation. The CDR3 sequence is CASSEAAGGTEAFF. CDR3 DNA: TGTGCCAGCAGTGAAGCGGCAGGGGGCACTGAAGCTTTCTTT. The chain carries TRBV6-1 and TRBJ1-1; 7 nucleotides match TRBD1. The CDR3 sequence is 14 residues long. In germline, CDR1 is MNHNS, CDR2 SASEGT. Trimming took 0 bases from V and 4 from J; bases not matched to a gene: 2.

This sequence joins TRBV28 and TRBJ1-5; a possible D gene is TRBD1 (5 bases). CDR1 MDHEN and CDR2 SYDVKM come from the germline V gene. CDR3 size: 15 residues. V was pared by 2 bases and J by 5 bases, with 13 bases between. This chain's CDR3 is CASSLDRGEDQPQHF. For the CDR3, the DNA is TGTGCCAGCAGTTTAGACCGGGGGGAGGATCAGCCCCAGCATTTT.

This chain connects TRBV5-1 to TRBJ1-2, with 9 bases matching TRBD1. V gave up 4 bases and J gave up 7 bases; unmatched junction bases: 8. The CDR3 spans 14 residues. The germline gives CDR1 SGHRS, CDR2 YFSETQ. CDR3 nucleotide sequence: TGCGCCAGCAGCCCGGGGGACAGGGACGCTGGCTACACCTTC. Its translation: CASSPGDRDAGYTF.

In DNA form, the CDR3 reads TGTGCCAGCAGCGGACTCCCGAACACTGAAGCTTTCTTT. Translation: CASSGLPNTEAFF. V is TRBV9 and J is TRBJ1-1; D is uncertain. The CDR3 extends over 13 amino acids. V dropped 3 bases and J dropped 1 base, with 7 bases sitting between them. Germline values: CDR1 SGDLS, CDR2 YYNGEE.

Concerning this clone: Other DNA sequences in the sample encode the same CDR3. This chain links TRBV5-1 with TRBJ2-5, with D tentatively TRBD1 (5 bases). Germline CDR1 reads SGHRS; CDR2 reads YFSETQ. There are 14 residues in the CDR3. V lost 1 base and J lost 0, with 7 bases in between. CDR3: CASSLPRDQETQYF. DNA for the CDR3: TGCGCCAGCAGCTTGCCCAGGGACCAAGAGACCCAGTACTTC.

The chain carries TRBV6-5 and TRBJ2-4, with D possibly being TRBD1 (5 bases). Germline V lookup: CDR1 MNHEY, CDR2 SVGAGI. CDR3 length equals 11 residues. CDR3 coding DNA: TGTGCGGGGCAGGGCCTAAACATTCAGTACTTC. Residues: CAGQGLNIQYF.

This clone was found many times. The chain links TRBV14 to TRBJ2-6, with a possible D match to TRBD1 (5 bases). Germline V gives CDR1 SGHDN, CDR2 FVKESK. The CDR3 has 18 amino acids. V gave up 2 bases and J gave up 2 bases, with 16 bases separating them. The chain's CDR3 is CASSQKQVSQPGANVLTF. The DNA for the CDR3 is TGTGCCAGCAGCCAAAAACAGGTGTCCCAACCTGGGGCCAACGTCCTGACTTTC.

This clone appeared once. This chain links TRBV6-5 with TRBJ2-1; 12 bases are a match to TRBD2. Germline V gene sequence: CDR1 MNHEY, CDR2 SVGAGI. Losses at the gene ends were 6 bases for V and 9 bases for J; bases not matched to a gene: 3. This CDR3 spans 13 amino acids. The CDR3: CASRTSGGSEQFF. In DNA, the CDR3 is TGTGCCAGCAGGACTAGCGGGGGTTCTGAGCAGTTCTTC.

J is TRBJ1-3 and V is TRBV30; perhaps TRBD1 as D (6 bases). CDR3 size: 16 residues. Trimming cost V 5 bases and J 0 bases, with 17 bases left between them. Germline assignment: CDR1 GTSNPN and CDR2 SVGIG (reference sequence). This CDR3 reads CAWSRGGAVSGNTIYF. In DNA form, the CDR3 reads TGTGCCTGGTCACGAGGGGGGGCGGTCTCTGGAAACACCATATATTTT.

V and J are TRBV11-2 and TRBJ2-7, with a possible D match to TRBD2 (6 bases). Germline V gene data show CDR1 as SGHAT and CDR2 as FQNNGV. The CDR3 loop spans 14 amino acids. The V gene lost 5 bases and the J gene lost 6 bases, with 17 bases spanning the gap. CDR3: CASSPQAGAPEQYF. The CDR3 nucleotides are TGTGCCAGCAGCCCTCAAGCGGGCGCCCCCGAGCAGTACTTC. The variable domain in full, with the rest retrieved from reference TRBV11-2 and TRBJ2-7, is EAGVAQSPRYKIIEKRQSVAFWCNPISGHATLYWYQQILGQGPKLLIQFQNNGVVDDSQLPKDRFSAERLKGVDSTLKIQPAKLEDSAVYLCASSPQAGAPEQYFGPGTRLTVT.

The chain links TRBV6-2 or TRBV6-3 to TRBJ2-1; D is ambiguous. This CDR3 is 14 amino acids long. V lost 8 bases, J lost 4 bases, and 15 bases lay in between. Germline loops: CDR1 MNHEY, CDR2 SVGEGT. The CDR3: CASGWAPAYNEQFF. CDR3 nucleotides: TGTGCCAGCGGTTGGGCTCCCGCTTACAATGAGCAGTTCTTC.

The V and J genes are TRBV28 and TRBJ1-2; 12 bases map to TRBD1. CDR1 MDHEN and CDR2 SYDVKM come from the germline V gene. This CDR3 has 14 residues. V lost 6 bases to trimming and J lost 8 bases; unmatched junction nucleotides: 7. The CDR3, as DNA: TGTGCCAGCAGGATGGGACAGGGGGCTTACGGCTACACCTTC. Its translation: CASRMGQGAYGYTF.

This chain connects TRBV11-2 to TRBJ1-4; a possible D gene is TRBD1 (5 bases). Germline-derived CDR1 and CDR2 are SGHAT and FQNNGV. Trimming removed 4 bases from V and 4 bases from J, with 13 bases in between. This CDR3 comprises 15 residues. The CDR3 DNA sequence: TGTGCCAGCAGCTCGAGCGGGGCCCTTAATGAAAAACTGTTTTTT. It yields the protein CASSSSGALNEKLFF.

The genes are TRBV6-5 and TRBJ1-2; tentatively, D is TRBD1 (6 bases). Trimming cost V 0 bases and J 8 bases, with 16 bases left between them. The germline V gene encodes CDR1 MNHEY and CDR2 SVGAGI. The CDR3 extends over 15 amino acids. The CDR3 coding sequence is TGTGCCAGCAGTTACTCTTCCGACAGGCATTGGGGCTACACCTTC. It encodes CASSYSSDRHWGYTF.

V usage is TRBV3-1 (or the pseudogene TRBV3-2) and J usage is TRBJ2-1, with TRBD2 matching 9 bases. The CDR3 runs 16 residues. V was clipped by 1 base and J by 6 bases; unmatched bases: 7. Per the germline V gene, CDR1 is LGHDT and CDR2 is YNNKEL (reference sequence). CDR3 in DNA: TGTGCCAGCAGCCAAGCATGGCGGGGGGGCACCAATGAGCAGTTCTTC. Translating gives CASSQAWRGGTNEQFF.

The chain carries TRBV19 and TRBJ1-2, with 8 bases that match TRBD1. Per germline, CDR1 LNHDA and CDR2 SQIVND (reference sequence). The length of the CDR3 is 14 residues. The trim removed 7 bases at V and 7 bases at J, leaving 11 bases unmatched. This CDR3 reads CASTYPDRGGGYTF. DNA for the CDR3: TGTGCCAGTACCTACCCCGACAGGGGAGGTGGCTACACCTTC.

The chain has TRBV4-1 and TRBJ2-1; 8 bases fit TRBD1. The CDR3 has 14 residues. V gave up 8 bases and J gave up 8 bases; unmatched junction bases: 11. The germline V gene has CDR1 MGHRA and CDR2 YSYEKL. Here the CDR3 reads CASGAGDRRDEQFF. DNA for the CDR3: TGCGCCAGCGGCGCAGGGGACAGGCGAGATGAGCAGTTCTTC.

This clone was observed a handful of times. The chain joins TRBV28 to TRBJ1-4; tentative D call: TRBD1 (6 bases). This CDR3 contains 18 residues. Per the germline V gene, CDR1 is MDHEN and CDR2 is SYDVKM. V lost 0 bases to trimming and J lost 0 bases, with 14 bases between them. The CDR3, as DNA: TGTGCCAGCAGTTTATGGGGACAAGGAATGGCAACTAATGAAAAACTGTTTTTT. This translates into CASSLWGQGMATNEKLFF. Using reference TRBV28 and TRBJ1-4 for the parts outside the CDR3, the full variable domain is DVKVTQSSRYLVKRTGEKVFLECVQDMDHENMFWYRQDPGLGLRLIYFSYDVKMKEKGDIPEGYSVSREKKERFSLILESASTNQTSMYLCASSLWGQGMATNEKLFFGSGTQLSVL.

V gene TRBV7-2 combines with J gene TRBJ2-3; TRBD2 agrees at 14 bases. This CDR3 contains 15 residues. Germline CDR1 and CDR2: SGHTA and FQGNSA. J lost 13 bases, V lost 2 bases, and 8 bases had no gene match. The CDR3 DNA reads as TGTGCCAGCAGCTTATACCGACTAGCGGGAGGGATAGAGTATTTT. It encodes CASSLYRLAGGIEYF.

This chain links TRBV12-1 with TRBJ2-5; the table calls TRBD2, which could not be checked here. TRBV12-1 is shown as a pseudogene. The CDR3 is 16 residues long. The CDR3 is CASSPHAAGAGETQYF. The CDR3 DNA follows: TGTGCCAGCAGCCCACATGCAGCGGGGGCCGGGGAGACCCAGTACTTC.

The chain couples TRBV28 to TRBJ2-7; a weak D match, TRBD1 (6 bases). Germline CDR1 reads MDHEN; CDR2 reads SYDVKM. V lost 6 bases and J lost 2, with 14 bases in between. The CDR3 loop spans 14 amino acids. As DNA, the CDR3 is TGTGCCAGCAGACCCCCGGGACACCCCTACGAGCAGTACTTC. Encoded protein: CASRPPGHPYEQYF.